This T cell receptor (beta chain) was recorded in a study of CD8 T cells in Susac syndrome. Random hexamers served to reverse transcribe roughly 0.45 to 1 ug RNA. TCR beta CDR3 was amplified by immunoSEQ covering 54 Vbeta and 13 Jbeta. Each CDR3 protein gets one entry after TCRdb re-called the immunoSEQ multiplex PCR reads with MiXCR. This repertoire shows approximately 210,000 distinct CDR3 sequences, nearly 97% found once; its top ten account for about 0.091%. Trimming cost V 3 bases and J 6 bases, with 15 bases left between them. There are 14 residues in the CDR3. CD8+ and CD4+ T cells taken from blood had their TCR beta sequenced. It was negative isolation that provided the CD8+ and CD4+ T cells, whereas TEMRA cells were enriched by FACS.

This sequence originates from a human donor with multiple sclerosis. Sequenced input: CD4+ T cells from PBMCs. The V gene is TRBV12-3 or TRBV12-4, the J gene TRBJ2-7; D is possibly TRBD1 (6 bases). The CDR3 loop is CASSFLNRVAEQYF. Written as DNA, the CDR3 is TGTGCCAGCAGTTTCTTGAACAGGGTAGCCGAGCAGTACTTC.